What follows describes a single T cell receptor beta chain. The antigen is unknown. Germline loops: CDR1 SEHNR, CDR2 FQNEAQ (reference sequence). The CDR3 runs to 12 residues. The V gene lost 5 bases and the J gene lost 5 bases, with 9 bases spanning the gap. The sample is drawn from a study of shared clonotypes between healthy human individuals. Whole-study context: Per-donor plates numbered three CD4 naive, three CD4 memory, two CD8 naive and one CD8 memory. Findings and limits, study-wide: Estimated clonotype richness was generally higher in naive than memory subsets. Sampling covered blood only; tissue repertoires likely differ.

Original data processing: ImmunoSEQ supplied junction-only sequences lacking quality scores, so filtering was different. Profiled with immunoSEQ multiplex PCR; TCRdb holds only in-frame clones, not every one. V and J calls and clone size are as listed in that table; D and trimming were resolved from the DNA. The sample includes over a million clones, roughly 97% seen only once; the top ten take about 1%. The chain recombines TRBV7-9 with TRBJ2-5; no definite D call. The sequencing sample was made of naive CD4+ T cells sorted from blood. Regarding subset: CD45RA+ positively selected. The sequence was obtained from a man in his thirties or forties in good health. The CDR3: CASSLDKETQYF. The CDR3 DNA follows: TGTGCCAGCAGCCTTGACAAGGAGACCCAGTACTTC.